A selection of T cell receptor beta chains follows, all from one sample in a study of blood T cell repertoires in COVID-19. Sequenced by immunoSEQ multiplex PCR; TCRdb stores in-frame clones only, minus some. In the table there are about 140,000 clones, 81% of which are singletons. Material: peripheral blood. Receptors were obtained from a woman aged 60-70 years with active or convalescent COVID-19. The CDR3 runs from the conserved cysteine through the conserved F or W. The order of the fields is clone size, D gene, J gene, V gene, CDR3 DNA, CDR3 protein. A D gene is named only where the DNA matches it firmly. Clone sizes are given selectively: once, few, many, or a class where the clone is expanded.

size: .; D: .; J: TRBJ1-4; V: TRBV12-3/TRBV12-4; DNA: TGTGCCAGCAGACCGCCCCCACAAGAAAAACTGTTTTTT; CDR3: CASRPPPQEKLFF
size: once; D: TRBD2; J: TRBJ2-3; V: TRBV5-1; DNA: TGCGCCAGCAGCTTTCTAGCGGGGGCCCTTAGCACAGATACGCAGTATTTT; CDR3: CASSFLAGALSTDTQYF
size: .; D: .; J: TRBJ2-2; V: TRBV5-4; DNA: TGTGCCAGCAGCTTGGATACAGGGCGGCTAACCGGGGAGCTGTTTTTT; CDR3: CASSLDTGRLTGELFF
size: .; D: TRBD1; J: TRBJ2-7; V: TRBV19; DNA: TGTGCCAGTAGTCTTCGAGGGACAGGCGATTCCTACGAGCAGTACTTC; CDR3: CASSLRGTGDSYEQYF
size: .; D: TRBD1; J: TRBJ1-3; V: TRBV18; DNA: TGTGCCAGCTCACCTTACAGGGGAGATTCTGGAAACACCATATATTTT; CDR3: CASSPYRGDSGNTIYF
size: .; D: TRBD1; J: TRBJ1-2; V: TRBV19; DNA: TGTGCCAGTAGTCGGACAGGGGGAGCCGGGAGCTACACCTTC; CDR3: CASSRTGGAGSYTF
size: .; D: TRBD2; J: TRBJ2-2; V: TRBV20-1; DNA: TGCAGTGCTAGTACCGCTCGCCTAGCGGCGAACACCGGGGAGCTGTTTTTT; CDR3: CSASTARLAANTGELFF
size: .; D: .; J: TRBJ2-7; V: TRBV7-9; DNA: TGTGCCAGCAGCTCCCAGGGGAGTGAGCAGTACTTC; CDR3: CASSSQGSEQYF
size: few; D: TRBD1; J: TRBJ1-2; V: TRBV19; DNA: TGTGCCAGTGAGGACAGGGAGTATGGCTACACCTTC; CDR3: CASEDREYGYTF
size: .; D: .; J: TRBJ2-7; V: TRBV7-2; DNA: TGTGCCAGCAGCTTACGCAGGGGACTAACCTACGAGCAGTACTTC; CDR3: CASSLRRGLTYEQYF
size: .; D: .; J: TRBJ2-7; V: TRBV6-2/TRBV6-3; DNA: TGTGCCAGCAGTTATCCCGGGGGAACCGACGAGCAGTACTTC; CDR3: CASSYPGGTDEQYF
size: .; D: .; J: TRBJ2-7; V: TRBV6-6; DNA: TGTGCCAGCCGACCGCGGGGTGACTCCTACGAGCAGTACTTC; CDR3: CASRPRGDSYEQYF
size: .; D: .; J: TRBJ1-3; V: TRBV30; DNA: TGTGCCTGGAGTGTAACAGCCTCCTCTGGAAACACCATATATTTT; CDR3: CAWSVTASSGNTIYF
size: .; D: .; J: TRBJ1-2; V: TRBV5-4; DNA: TGTGCCAGCAGCCTCGACAGCCGGGGCTACACCTTC; CDR3: CASSLDSRGYTF
size: .; D: .; J: TRBJ2-3; V: TRBV6-5; DNA: TGTGCCAGCCAAAAAAGCGGCACAGATACGCAGTATTTT; CDR3: CASQKSGTDTQYF
size: .; D: .; J: TRBJ1-2; V: TRBV5-5; DNA: TGTGCCAGCAGCTTGGATCAGGGGAATGGCTACACCTTC; CDR3: CASSLDQGNGYTF
size: .; D: .; J: TRBJ1-1; V: TRBV7-8; DNA: TGTGCCAGCAGCTTTCTGGCGAACACTGAAGCTTTCTTT; CDR3: CASSFLANTEAFF
size: once; D: .; J: TRBJ1-2; V: TRBV2; DNA: TGTGCCAGCAGAACACAGGGCGTAGGTCTTTATGGCTACACCTTC; CDR3: CASRTQGVGLYGYTF
size: .; D: TRBD1; J: TRBJ1-3; V: TRBV6-5; DNA: TGTGCCAGCAGTTACCACAGGGGCACTGGAAACACCATATATTTT; CDR3: CASSYHRGTGNTIYF
size: .; D: .; J: TRBJ2-7; V: TRBV10-2; DNA: TGCGCCAGCAGTGAGGTCGGAGTAGGGCAGTACTTC; CDR3: CASSEVGVGQYF
size: few; D: .; J: TRBJ2-5; V: TRBV7-9; DNA: TGTGCCAGCAGCTTTAACGGGGGAGGCCAAGAGACCCAGTACTTC; CDR3: CASSFNGGGQETQYF
size: .; D: TRBD1; J: TRBJ1-2; V: TRBV6-5; DNA: TGTGCCAGTCGGGACAGGAACTATGGCTACACCTTC; CDR3: CASRDRNYGYTF
size: few; D: .; J: TRBJ2-5; V: TRBV5-1; DNA: TGCGCCAGCAGCCCGGGGCAAGAGACCCAGTACTTC; CDR3: CASSPGQETQYF
size: .; D: TRBD2; J: TRBJ2-1; V: TRBV27; DNA: TGTGCCAGCAGTCCCCCGGGACTAGCGGTTCCCCTGGAGCAGTTCTTC; CDR3: CASSPPGLAVPLEQFF
size: .; D: TRBD1; J: TRBJ2-6; V: TRBV7-2; DNA: TGTGCCAGCAGCTTAGCAGGGGGCGTCTCTGGGGCCAACGTCCTGACTTTC; CDR3: CASSLAGGVSGANVLTF
size: .; D: TRBD2; J: TRBJ2-1; V: TRBV18; DNA: TGTGCCAGCTCACCAGGAGGCGGGAGCTCCTACAATGAGCAGTTCTTC; CDR3: CASSPGGGSSYNEQFF
size: .; D: TRBD1; J: TRBJ1-1; V: TRBV28; DNA: TGTGCCAGCAGTTTATCCGTCAGGGGGCGGCCCACTGAAGCTTTCTTT; CDR3: CASSLSVRGRPTEAFF
size: .; D: TRBD2; J: TRBJ2-5; V: TRBV4-3; DNA: TGCGCCAGCAGCCAAGGATGGGACATAGCGGGAGGGGAAGAGACCCAGTACTTC; CDR3: CASSQGWDIAGGEETQYF
size: .; D: TRBD2; J: TRBJ2-5; V: TRBV28; DNA: TGTGCCAGCAGTCAGGCAGAAGGTGCGGGGGTCCCCGAGACCCAGTACTTC; CDR3: CASSQAEGAGVPETQYF
size: .; D: TRBD2; J: TRBJ2-5; V: TRBV6-1; DNA: TGTGCCAGCAGTGAATCGACTAGCGGGCAAGAGACCCAGTACTTC; CDR3: CASSESTSGQETQYF
size: .; D: .; J: TRBJ1-6; V: TRBV28; DNA: TGTGCCAGCAGAGCTGACAGCGAGGTATCTCCCCTCCACTTT; CDR3: CASRADSEVSPLHF
size: .; D: TRBD1; J: TRBJ2-1; V: TRBV7-8; DNA: TGTGCCAGCAGCTTAGCACCCGGGACAGGACTCATGGGGGGTGAGCAGTTCTTC; CDR3: CASSLAPGTGLMGGEQFF
size: .; D: TRBD1; J: TRBJ1-1; V: TRBV2; DNA: TGTGCCAGCCAGACAGGGTTTTATGACACTGAAGCTTTCTTT; CDR3: CASQTGFYDTEAFF
size: .; D: TRBD2; J: TRBJ2-6; V: TRBV7-2; DNA: TGTGCCAGCAGCTTAAGCGGGAGAGTAGGTGGGGCCAACGTCCTGACTTTC; CDR3: CASSLSGRVGGANVLTF
size: .; D: TRBD1; J: TRBJ2-5; V: TRBV10-2; DNA: TGCGCCAGCAGTGCTGGACAGGGCTTAGAGACCCAGTACTTC; CDR3: CASSAGQGLETQYF
size: .; D: .; J: TRBJ2-3; V: TRBV19; DNA: TGTGCCAGTACAGAGAGGACAGATACGCAGTATTTT; CDR3: CASTERTDTQYF
size: few; D: TRBD2; J: TRBJ2-7; V: TRBV6-2/TRBV6-3; DNA: TGTGCCAGCAGCAGTGGGACTAGCGCCTACGAGCAGTACTTC; CDR3: CASSSGTSAYEQYF
size: .; D: .; J: TRBJ1-1; V: TRBV5-1; DNA: TGCGCCAGCAGCTCAGGGGTAGACCTCACTGAAGCTTTCTTT; CDR3: CASSSGVDLTEAFF
size: .; D: .; J: TRBJ1-2; V: TRBV7-9; DNA: TGTGCCAGCAGCTCAGTGTATACTATGAATGGCTACACCTTC; CDR3: CASSSVYTMNGYTF
size: once; D: TRBD2; J: TRBJ2-3; V: TRBV7-2; DNA: TGTGCCAGCAGCTTATCCCCTGGACCCGGGGGGGATACGCAGTATTTT; CDR3: CASSLSPGPGGDTQYF
size: .; D: .; J: TRBJ1-4; V: TRBV10-3; DNA: TGTGCCATCGGCGGTGAAAAACTGTTTTTT; CDR3: CAIGGEKLFF
size: .; D: TRBD2; J: TRBJ2-3; V: TRBV7-2; DNA: TGTGCCAGCAGCTTAAGACTAGCGGGAGGGCCGGCGGAAGATACGCAGTATTTT; CDR3: CASSLRLAGGPAEDTQYF
size: .; D: TRBD2; J: TRBJ2-1; V: TRBV7-3; DNA: TGTGCCAGCAGCTTCCGGACTAGCGGGCACGGTGAGCAGTTCTTC; CDR3: CASSFRTSGHGEQFF
size: .; D: TRBD1; J: TRBJ1-5; V: TRBV28; DNA: TGTGCCAGCGGGAATTCGGGACAGGGTAAGAATCAGCCCCAGCATTTT; CDR3: CASGNSGQGKNQPQHF
size: .; D: .; J: TRBJ2-7; V: TRBV28; DNA: TGTGCCAGCAGTTTATACCAGGGGATCCACGAGCAGTACTTC; CDR3: CASSLYQGIHEQYF
size: .; D: TRBD1; J: TRBJ1-2; V: TRBV12-3/TRBV12-4; DNA: TGTGCCAGCAGTTGGACAGGGTACGGCTACACCTTC; CDR3: CASSWTGYGYTF
size: .; D: .; J: TRBJ1-1; V: TRBV7-8; DNA: TGTGCCAGCAGCTTAGAAATCACAGTGAACACTGAAGCTTTCTTT; CDR3: CASSLEITVNTEAFF
size: .; D: TRBD2; J: TRBJ2-1; V: TRBV9; DNA: TGTGCCAGCAGCACCATCGGACTAGCGGGAGGGAATGAGCAGTTCTTC; CDR3: CASSTIGLAGGNEQFF
size: .; D: .; J: TRBJ2-7; V: TRBV6-5; DNA: TGTGCCAGCAGTTACGCCAGGGCCTACGAGCAGTACTTC; CDR3: CASSYARAYEQYF
size: .; D: TRBD1; J: TRBJ2-1; V: TRBV24-1; DNA: TGTGCCACCAGTGATCCCCCTACAGGGGACAATGAGCAGTTCTTC; CDR3: CATSDPPTGDNEQFF
size: .; D: .; J: TRBJ2-5; V: TRBV28; DNA: TGTGCCAGCAGTCCCCAACAGGGTGGTACAGAGACCCAGTACTTC; CDR3: CASSPQQGGTETQYF
size: .; D: TRBD2; J: TRBJ2-5; V: TRBV11-2; DNA: TGTGCCAGCAGCTTACGACTAGCGGGGGAGACCCAGTACTTC; CDR3: CASSLRLAGETQYF
size: few; D: .; J: TRBJ1-1; V: TRBV27; DNA: TGTGCCAGCAGTTTCTCGGGGTTTTTCTCTGAAGCTTTCTTT; CDR3: CASSFSGFFSEAFF